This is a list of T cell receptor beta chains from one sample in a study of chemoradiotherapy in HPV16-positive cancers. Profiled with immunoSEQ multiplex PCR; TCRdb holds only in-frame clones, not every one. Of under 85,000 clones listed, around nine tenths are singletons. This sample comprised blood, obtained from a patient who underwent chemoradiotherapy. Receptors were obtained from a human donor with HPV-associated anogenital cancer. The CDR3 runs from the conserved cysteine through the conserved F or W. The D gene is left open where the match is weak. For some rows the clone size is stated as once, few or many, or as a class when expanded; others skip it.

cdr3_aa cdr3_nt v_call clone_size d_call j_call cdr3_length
CASEPLQTSGIGEQFF TGTGCCAGCGAACCCCTCCAGACTAGCGGGATAGGTGAGCAGTTCTTC TRBV2 . TRBD2 TRBJ2-1 16
CASSLRGQKNTEAFF TGTGCCAGCAGTCTTAGGGGGCAGAAGAACACTGAAGCTTTCTTT TRBV9 . TRBD1 TRBJ1-1 15
CASSPRLSGGADTQYF TGTGCCAGCAGTCCACGACTAAGCGGAGGTGCAGATACGCAGTATTTT TRBV27 . . TRBJ2-3 16
CASSRGTSGRGQETQYF TGTGCCAGCAGTCGGGGGACTAGCGGGAGAGGCCAAGAGACCCAGTACTTC TRBV5-4 . TRBD2 TRBJ2-5 17
CASSSGTGYEKLFF TGTGCCAGCTCCTCCGGGACAGGGTATGAAAAACTGTTTTTT TRBV19 . TRBD1 TRBJ1-4 14
CASSYGTPDTDTQYF TGTGCCAGCAGCTATGGGACTCCCGATACAGATACGCAGTATTTT TRBV9 . . TRBJ2-3 15
CASSSPRTGGTDTQYF TGTGCCAGCAGTTCACCCCGGACAGGAGGCACAGATACGCAGTATTTT TRBV6-5 . TRBD1 TRBJ2-3 16
CASSLSGLARSETQYF TGTGCCAGCAGTTTATCGGGACTAGCTCGGTCGGAGACCCAGTACTTC TRBV28 . TRBD2 TRBJ2-5 16
CASSQDLLSWGRENPGELFF TGTGCCAGCAGCCAAGATCTTTTATCGTGGGGTAGGGAAAACCCCGGGGAGCTGTTTTTT TRBV14 . . TRBJ2-2 20
CASKDPEHSQLGAFF TGTGCCAGTAAAGATCCCGAACACAGCCAACTCGGCGCTTTCTTT TRBV19 . . TRBJ1-1 15
CSAKQNTEAFF TGCAGTGCTAAACAGAACACTGAAGCTTTCTTT TRBV20-1 few . TRBJ1-1 11
CASSYYAGDYGYTF TGTGCCAGCAGTTACTATGCAGGGGACTATGGCTACACCTTC TRBV6-6 . . TRBJ1-2 14
CASSLARIRDYGYTF TGCGCCAGCAGCTTGGCAAGGATAAGGGACTATGGCTACACCTTC TRBV5-1 once . TRBJ1-2 15
CASSQSTNTEAFF TGTGCCAGCTCACAGAGTACGAACACTGAAGCTTTCTTT TRBV10-3 . . TRBJ1-1 13